Listed here are 32 T cell receptor beta chains from one sample, sequenced in a study of PD-1 blockade in classical Hodgkin lymphoma. Noted time point: cycle 4 day 1 (C4D1), after more than five weeks of nivolumab. All patients experienced relapse after autologous stem cell transplantation, and brentuximab vedotin exposure was variable. Sequencing used immunoSEQ multiplex PCR; TCRdb keeps in-frame clones, though not all of them. Of tens of thousands of clones listed, approximately 70% were seen once; the top ten hold 3.9%. The sample in question was peripheral blood mononuclear cells (PBMCs), obtained before the fourth cycle of nivolumab. The receptors originated from a human donor with classical Hodgkin lymphoma.

The gene calls are TRBV9 and TRBJ1-1; D uncertain. Germline loops: CDR1 SGDLS, CDR2 YYNGEE. The CDR3 contains 11 residues. Trimming removed 4 bases from V and 4 bases from J, with 5 bases in between. The CDR3 loop reads CASSRGTEAFF. CDR3 nucleotide sequence: TGTGCCAGCAGCCGGGGCACTGAAGCTTTCTTT.

The chain uses TRBV7-2 and TRBJ2-3; the D is unclear. V was shortened by 7 bases and J by 4 bases, with 21 bases between the two germline ends. Germline CDR1 SGHTA, CDR2 FQGNSA. This CDR3 is 16 amino acids long. The CDR3 spells CASTPNEPGGADTQYF. The CDR3, as DNA: TGTGCCAGCACCCCCAATGAGCCAGGCGGCGCAGATACGCAGTATTTT.

V usage is TRBV7-9 and J usage is TRBJ2-1; D may match TRBD1 or TRBD2 (6 bases each). The germline gives CDR1 SEHNR, CDR2 FQNEAQ (reference sequence). The V end lost 5 bases, the J end lost 1 base, and 21 bases lay between the germline ends. The CDR3 runs to 18 residues. CDR3 coding DNA: TGTGCCAGCAGCCCAGAAGGGGGACGGGAGCAATCCTACAATGAGCAGTTCTTC. Its protein is CASSPEGGREQSYNEQFF.

The chain recombines TRBV7-9 with TRBJ1-2; D gene uncertain. CDR1 SEHNR and CDR2 FQNEAQ come from the germline V gene (reference sequence). The ends were cut back, 0 bases at V and 4 bases at J, with 12 bases in the middle. This CDR3 is built from 15 residues. CDR3 region: CASSLATSSAYGYTF. Written as DNA, the CDR3 is TGTGCCAGCAGCTTAGCGACATCCTCAGCCTATGGCTACACCTTC.

The chain has TRBV19 and TRBJ2-3; 8 bases are shared with TRBD2. Germline CDR1 and CDR2: LNHDA and SQIVND (reference sequence). The CDR3 is 15 residues long. Trimming removed 7 bases from V and 0 bases from J; junction bases left unmatched: 6. CDR3 DNA sequence: TGTGCCAGTACCCCTAGCGGGCAGAGCACAGATACGCAGTATTTT. Translation gives CASTPSGQSTDTQYF.

This chain joins TRBV13 and TRBJ1-2; the match to TRBD1 covers 10 bases. Unmatched junction bases numbered 15, after V lost 4 bases and J lost 7 bases. The CDR3 sequence is 17 residues long. Germline CDR1 and CDR2: PRHDT and FYEKMQ (reference sequence). CDR3 nucleotides: TGTGCCAGCAGCTCAGGGCCTGTCCCGGGACAGGGGTCTGGCTACACCTTC. It yields the protein CASSSGPVPGQGSGYTF.

V usage is TRBV5-6 and J usage is TRBJ1-1; no firm D call. V lost 4 bases and J 1 base, leaving 8 bases between the germline ends. The germline V gene has CDR1 SGHDT and CDR2 YYEEEE. This CDR3 is 13 amino acids long. CDR3 bases: TGTGCCAGCAGCACGCAAGCGAACACTGAAGCTTTCTTT. Translating it yields CASSTQANTEAFF.

This clone was detected once. V is TRBV7-9 and J is TRBJ2-1; tentative D call: TRBD1 (5 bases). CDR3 length: 16 residues. V lost 5 bases to trimming and J lost 4 bases, with 18 bases between them. Germline CDR1 and CDR2: SEHNR and FQNEAQ (reference sequence). The CDR3 sequence is CASSLGHPTQYNEQFF. The CDR3 DNA follows: TGTGCCAGCAGCCTCGGACACCCGACACAATACAATGAGCAGTTCTTC.

The V and J genes are TRBV7-2 and TRBJ2-5; 7 bases align to TRBD2. The CDR3 runs to 14 residues. The V segment lost 2 bases and the J segment 7 bases; nucleotides outside the gene matches: 7. CDR1 SGHTA and CDR2 FQGNSA come from the germline V gene. CDR3 sequence (DNA): TGTGCCAGCAGCTTACCGGGGGGAAAGATGACCCAGTACTTC. It encodes CASSLPGGKMTQYF.

The chain has TRBV28 and TRBJ2-7, with D perhaps TRBD1 (6 bases). Looked up from germline, CDR1 is MDHEN and CDR2 is SYDVKM. The CDR3 has 13 amino acids. Trimming stripped 2 bases from V and 1 base from J, with 6 bases between. The DNA of the CDR3 is TGTGCCAGCAGTTTAACAGGGTCCTACGAGCAGTACTTC. Translated: CASSLTGSYEQYF.

The table lists this clone with a few counts. This chain links TRBV28 with TRBJ2-7, with D possibly being TRBD1 (6 bases). The CDR3 contains 14 residues. The germline V gene encodes CDR1 MDHEN and CDR2 SYDVKM. Between the trimmed V and J ends, which lost 6 bases and 1 base, there was a span of 13 bases. The CDR3 DNA is TGTGCCAGCAGACCGGACAGTTATTCCTACGAGCAGTACTTC. This gives the protein CASRPDSYSYEQYF.

This clone was detected once. This sequence joins TRBV5-1 and TRBJ2-5; possible D gene TRBD1, 7 bases. The V and J ends lost 4 bases and 5 bases respectively, with 18 bases between them. CDR3 length: 15 residues. Looked up from germline, CDR1 is SGHRS and CDR2 is YFSETQ. CDR3 sequence (DNA): TGCGCCAGCAGCCCCAATCCACAGGGGAGGGAGACCCAGTACTTC. Translating gives CASSPNPQGRETQYF.

This chain uses TRBV2 with TRBJ2-1, with TRBD2 matching 14 bases. Germline V gene lookup returns CDR1 SNHLY and CDR2 FYNNEI. The CDR3 sequence is 20 residues long. V shed 5 bases, J shed 4 bases, and the junction held 16 bases outside the gene matches. The CDR3, as DNA: TGTGCCAGCAGTCATCAGTCCGGGACTAGCGGGAGCCCATCTTACAATGAGCAGTTCTTC. Its protein is CASSHQSGTSGSPSYNEQFF. Combining the CDR3 with reference TRBV2 and TRBJ2-1 gives the whole variable domain EPEVTQTPSHQVTQMGQEVILRCVPISNHLYFYWYRQILGQKVEFLVSFYNNEISEKSEIFDDQFSVERPDGSNFTLKIRSTKLEDSAMYFCASSHQSGTSGSPSYNEQFFGPGTRLTVL.

The J gene is TRBJ2-3, the V gene TRBV5-1; D gene unclear. This CDR3 contains 15 residues. The germline gives CDR1 SGHRS, CDR2 YFSETQ. The V end lost 0 bases, the J end lost 0 bases, and 8 bases lay between the germline ends. The CDR3 DNA reads as TGCGCCAGCAGCTTGGACGGACGAAGCACAGATACGCAGTATTTT. Its translation is CASSLDGRSTDTQYF.

The V gene is TRBV19, the J gene TRBJ1-1; weak D call: TRBD1 (6 bases). CDR1 LNHDA and CDR2 SQIVND come from the germline V gene (reference sequence). This CDR3 region has 16 residues. Trimming pared 0 bases from V and 4 bases from J, leaving 15 bases between. CDR3 loop: CASSIDLQGRFTEAFF. The CDR3 nucleotides are TGTGCCAGTAGTATAGATCTCCAGGGGAGGTTCACTGAAGCTTTCTTT.

The chain recombines TRBV29-1 with TRBJ2-3; perhaps TRBD1 as D (6 bases). V shed 5 bases and J shed 5 bases, with 17 bases lying between them. Germline CDR1 SQVTM, CDR2 ANQGSEA. The CDR3 is 14 residues long. CDR3 sequence: CSVKQGHIVDTQYF. CDR3 nucleotides: TGCAGCGTTAAACAGGGCCACATCGTAGATACGCAGTATTTT.

J is TRBJ1-1 and V is TRBV29-1, with TRBD1 matching over 7 bases. Per the germline V gene, CDR1 is SQVTM and CDR2 is ANQGSEA. The CDR3 has 14 residues. Trimming cost V 3 bases and J 4 bases; bases outside gene matches: 8. The CDR3 loop is CSVDAGGIFTEAFF. The CDR3 coding sequence is TGCAGCGTTGATGCAGGGGGGATATTCACTGAAGCTTTCTTT.

This sequence joins TRBV7-2 and TRBJ1-1; 9 bases line up with TRBD1. The germline gives CDR1 SGHTA, CDR2 FQGNSA. With V trimmed by 0 bases and J by 5 bases, 1 base remained unmatched. The CDR3 extends over 14 amino acids. CDR3 residues: CASSLADRGTEAFF. The CDR3 DNA is TGTGCCAGCAGCTTAGCGGACAGGGGAACTGAAGCTTTCTTT.

This clone was seen a few times. The rearrangement links TRBV7-2 to TRBJ2-5; tentatively, D is TRBD2 (5 bases). Germline V lookup: CDR1 SGHTA, CDR2 FQGNSA. With 1 base removed from V and 5 bases from J, the gap between germline ends came to 8 bases. The CDR3 spans 13 residues. The CDR3 nucleotides are TGTGCCAGCAGCTTAGGGCAGCGGGAGACCCAGTACTTC. Encoded protein: CASSLGQRETQYF.

The chain combines TRBV2 with TRBJ2-2, with 10 bases identical to TRBD2. The germline V gene has CDR1 SNHLY and CDR2 FYNNEI. J gave up 5 bases and V 5 bases, and 5 bases lay outside the gene matches. The CDR3 extends over 15 amino acids. The CDR3 DNA reads TGTGCCAGCAGTCCTTTTAGCGGGGGGACCGGGGAGCTGTTTTTT. It translates to CASSPFSGGTGELFF. Drawing the rest from reference TRBV2 and TRBJ2-2, the complete variable domain is EPEVTQTPSHQVTQMGQEVILRCVPISNHLYFYWYRQILGQKVEFLVSFYNNEISEKSEIFDDQFSVERPDGSNFTLKIRSTKLEDSAMYFCASSPFSGGTGELFFGEGSRLTVL.

The chain recombines TRBV7-9 with TRBJ2-1; TRBD2 matches at 9 bases. The V segment lost 3 bases and the J segment 8 bases; nucleotides outside the gene matches: 8. From germline, CDR1 is SEHNR and CDR2 FQNEAQ (reference sequence). The CDR3 consists of 15 residues. CDR3 DNA sequence: TGTGCCAGCAGCTTTGGGACTAGCAATGCAGATGAGCAGTTCTTC. This encodes CASSFGTSNADEQFF.

The V call is TRBV30, the J call TRBJ2-5, with 8 bases fitting TRBD2. V lost 6 bases, J lost 4 bases, and 7 bases stayed unmatched. The CDR3 totals 13 residues. CDR1 GTSNPN and CDR2 SVGIG come from the germline V gene (reference sequence). CDR3 residues: CACDGGARETQYF. CDR3 bases: TGTGCCTGTGACGGGGGGGCCCGAGAGACCCAGTACTTC.

V is TRBV28 and J is TRBJ2-7; the D is unclear. The CDR3 runs 12 residues. V lost 5 bases to trimming and J lost 6 bases, with 11 bases between them. Germline CDR1 MDHEN, CDR2 SYDVKM. CDR3 sequence reads: CASSGNRREQYF. The CDR3 bases are TGTGCCAGCAGTGGCAACCGTCGCGAGCAGTACTTC.

This clone was found once. The chain joins TRBV13 to TRBJ1-1; TRBD1 matches at 7 bases. Germline CDR1 reads PRHDT; CDR2 reads FYEKMQ (reference sequence). V was pared by 3 bases and J by 1 base, with 14 bases of the junction left unmatched. This CDR3 contains 18 residues. The CDR3 reads CASSLVGTVIRGNTEAFF. CDR3 in DNA: TGTGCCAGCAGCTTGGTAGGGACAGTCATTAGGGGGAACACTGAAGCTTTCTTT.

CDR3: CASSPRGSNYGYTF. The CDR3 DNA follows: TGTGCCAGCAGCCCCCGGGGATCTAACTATGGCTACACCTTC. The rearrangement joins TRBV6-5 to TRBJ1-2; D is unclear. Germline CDR1 MNHEY, CDR2 SVGAGI. The CDR3 covers 14 residues. Trimming took 6 bases from V and 0 from J, leaving 11 bases between them.

This chain links TRBV18 with TRBJ2-7, with D possibly TRBD1 on 5 matching bases. This CDR3 is built from 14 residues. Germline V gene data show CDR1 as KGHSH and CDR2 as LQKENI. V was clipped by 1 base and J by 3 bases, with 10 bases between them. The CDR3 loop is CASSPRQLDYEQYF. The CDR3 nucleotides read TGTGCCAGCTCACCACGACAGTTGGACTACGAGCAGTACTTC.

By sample share, this clone is medium-sized. V gene TRBV10-3 combines with J gene TRBJ2-5; 7 bases map to TRBD2. Germline CDR1 reads ENHRY; CDR2 reads SYGVKD. With 2 bases clipped from V and 5 bases from J, the junction kept 2 bases outside the gene matches. There are 13 residues in the CDR3. CDR3 nucleotides: TGTGCCATCAGTGAGCGGGAGGCCGAGACCCAGTACTTC. This sequence encodes CAISEREAETQYF.

The chain recombines TRBV27 with TRBJ2-2, with unresolved D. Looked up from germline, CDR1 is MNHEY and CDR2 is SMNVEV (reference sequence). Trimming took off 3 bases at V and 5 bases at J, with 7 bases between the two ends. The CDR3 extends over 13 amino acids. The CDR3 DNA is TGTGCCAGCAGTTTTCAGAGAACCGGGGAGCTGTTTTTT. Its protein product is CASSFQRTGELFF.

This chain uses TRBV30 with TRBJ1-1; possible D gene TRBD1, 6 bases. V was shortened by 1 base and J by 2 bases, with 8 bases between the two germline ends. The CDR3 is made up of 13 amino acids. Per the germline V gene, CDR1 is GTSNPN and CDR2 is SVGIG (reference sequence). Written as DNA, the CDR3 is TGTGCCTGGAGTGAGGGGGTCAACACTGAAGCTTTCTTT. It yields the protein CAWSEGVNTEAFF.

The chain joins TRBV6-6 to TRBJ1-2; TRBD1 might be the D (5 bases). Trimming cost V 5 bases and J 2 bases, with 12 bases left between them. The germline CDR1 and CDR2 sequences are MNHNY and SVGAGI (reference sequence). The CDR3 extends over 14 amino acids. The CDR3 sequence: CASSDQGLNYGYTF. In DNA form, the CDR3 reads TGTGCCAGCAGTGATCAGGGTTTGAACTATGGCTACACCTTC.

Within the sample, this clone is medium-sized. The chain combines TRBV29-1 with TRBJ1-5; TRBD1 aligns across 9 bases. Germline loops: CDR1 SQVTM, CDR2 ANQGSEA. V was pared by 6 bases and J by 7 bases, with 4 bases of the junction left unmatched. This CDR3 is built from 12 residues. The CDR3 nucleotides read TGCAGCGTACAGGGGGCCGGGCAGCCCCAGCATTTT. This codes for CSVQGAGQPQHF.

This chain links TRBV7-8 with TRBJ2-7, with TRBD2 identical over 9 bases. The CDR3 consists of 17 residues. V shed 4 bases, J shed 3 bases, and the junction held 13 bases outside the gene matches. CDR1 is SGHVS, CDR2 FQNEAQ, per germline. The CDR3 spells CASSSGVLAGAFYEQYF. The CDR3 region has the DNA TGTGCCAGCAGCTCCGGGGTTTTAGCGGGAGCGTTCTACGAGCAGTACTTC.